A single sample gave rise to the 10 T cell receptor beta chains below, sequenced in a study of OX40 agonist ivuxolimab in advanced cancers. Produced via immunoSEQ multiplex PCR; TCRdb's table is partial and in-frame only. The table includes some 30,000 clones, about nine tenths detected once. The sample consisted of CD4+ or CD8+ T cells sorted from blood, taken in a trial of the OX40 agonist ivuxolimab. These receptors came from an adult with an advanced solid tumor such as melanoma, head and neck, liver or kidney cancer.

This clone has a single count. The V gene is TRBV7-2, the J gene TRBJ2-3; D gene ambiguous. The CDR3 consists of 12 residues. Germline CDR1 and CDR2: SGHTA and FQGNSA. V was trimmed by 3 bases and J by 6 bases, leaving 7 bases between them. The CDR3 reads CASSLFRDTQYF. The CDR3 DNA reads TGTGCCAGCAGCTTGTTCAGGGATACGCAGTATTTT.

The CDR3 loop reads CASSPTGLQETQYF. CDR3 bases: TGTGCCAGCAGCCCGACAGGCTTACAAGAGACCCAGTACTTC. The gene calls are TRBV27 and TRBJ2-5, with a tentative D call TRBD1 (6 bases). The germline V gene has CDR1 MNHEY and CDR2 SMNVEV (reference sequence). There are 14 residues in the CDR3. Trimming left V 6 bases short and J 2 bases short, with 13 bases between.

This chain links TRBV7-8 with TRBJ2-2; D gene ambiguous. V was clipped by 3 bases and J by 6 bases, with 14 bases between them. Germline-derived CDR1 and CDR2 are SGHVS and FQNEAQ. The CDR3 spans 15 residues. CDR3 DNA sequence: TGTGCCAGCAGCTTTTTCAGTGGGATTCCCGGGGAGCTGTTTTTT. This translates into CASSFFSGIPGELFF.

V gene TRBV9 combines with J gene TRBJ1-1; D remains unclear. This CDR3 is 14 amino acids long. The V end was cut by 4 bases, the J end by 1 base, with 11 bases between. Germline CDR1 is SGDLS and CDR2 is YYNGEE. The DNA of the CDR3 is TGTGCCAGCAGCCCTTGGGCGGGGAACACTGAAGCTTTCTTT. Translation: CASSPWAGNTEAFF. Full variable domain (rest looked up from reference TRBV9 and TRBJ1-1): DSGVTQTPKHLITATGQRVTLRCSPRSGDLSVYWYQQSLDQGLQFLIQYYNGEERAKGNILERFSAQQFPDLHSELNLSSLELGDSALYFCASSPWAGNTEAFFGQGTRLTVV.

This chain uses TRBV2 with TRBJ2-7, with D possibly being TRBD2 (5 bases). The length of the CDR3 is 13 residues. V dropped 7 bases and J dropped 4 bases, with 14 bases sitting between them. CDR1 is SNHLY, CDR2 FYNNEI, per germline. The CDR3 DNA follows: TGTGCCAGCAAGTTGAGGGAAACTTACGAGCAGTACGTC. This translates into CASKLRETYEQYV.

The chain recombines TRBV11-1 with TRBJ2-5; D is unclear. CDR3 length equals 11 residues. The V end was cut by 4 bases, the J end by 2 bases, with 2 bases between. The germline CDR1 and CDR2 sequences are SGHAT and FQDESV (reference sequence). The CDR3, as DNA: TGTGCCAGCAGCTCACAAGAGACCCAGTACTTC. It yields the protein CASSSQETQYF.

The V call is TRBV27, the J call TRBJ2-5; 7 bases map to TRBD2. The V segment lost 8 bases and the J segment 3 bases; nucleotides outside the gene matches: 15. The CDR3 runs 16 residues. CDR1 MNHEY and CDR2 SMNVEV come from the germline V gene (reference sequence). CDR3 protein: CASGGWGGTEEETQYF. CDR3 DNA: TGTGCCAGCGGGGGTTGGGGGGGGACCGAAGAAGAGACCCAGTACTTC.

J is TRBJ2-5 and V is TRBV7-6; 9 nucleotides agree with TRBD2. CDR1 and CDR2 from the germline V gene are SGHVS and FNYEAQ. This CDR3 region has 20 residues. With V trimmed by 1 base and J by 1 base, 16 bases remained unmatched. The chain's CDR3 is CASSLDWDYRSSGAQETQYF. The CDR3 coding sequence is TGTGCCAGCAGCTTAGATTGGGACTACCGATCTAGCGGGGCCCAAGAGACCCAGTACTTC.

The rearrangement uses TRBV4-2 and TRBJ2-7; D might be TRBD1 or TRBD2, each matching 5 bases. The germline V gene encodes CDR1 LGHNA and CDR2 YNFKEQ. The CDR3 runs 15 residues. The ends were cut back, 4 bases at V and 0 bases at J, with 13 bases in the middle. The CDR3 spells CASSPRGDASYEQYF. DNA of the CDR3: TGTGCCAGCAGCCCCCGGGGCGACGCCTCCTACGAGCAGTACTTC.

The chain links TRBV2 to TRBJ1-1; D might be TRBD1 (5 bases). The CDR3 sequence is 13 residues long. In germline, CDR1 is SNHLY, CDR2 FYNNEI. V lost 7 bases, J lost 0 bases, and 9 bases lay in between. Here the CDR3 DNA reads TGTGCCAGCACGGGGGGAATGAACACTGAAGCTTTCTTT. Its translation: CASTGGMNTEAFF.